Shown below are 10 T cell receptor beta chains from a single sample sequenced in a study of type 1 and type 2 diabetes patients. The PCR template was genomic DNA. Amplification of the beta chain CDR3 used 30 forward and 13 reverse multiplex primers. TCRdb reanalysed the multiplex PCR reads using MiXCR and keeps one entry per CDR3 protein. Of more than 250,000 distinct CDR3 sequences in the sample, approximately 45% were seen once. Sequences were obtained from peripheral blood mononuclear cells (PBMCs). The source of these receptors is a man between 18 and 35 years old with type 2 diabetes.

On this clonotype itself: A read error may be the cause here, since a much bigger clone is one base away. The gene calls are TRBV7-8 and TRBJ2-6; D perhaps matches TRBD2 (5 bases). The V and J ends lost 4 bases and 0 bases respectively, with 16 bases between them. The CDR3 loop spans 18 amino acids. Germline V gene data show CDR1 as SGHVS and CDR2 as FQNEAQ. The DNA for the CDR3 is TGTGCCAGCAGCTCAGCGACTAACGGGAACTCTGGGGCCAACGTCCTGACTTTC. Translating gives CASSSATNGNSGANVLTF.

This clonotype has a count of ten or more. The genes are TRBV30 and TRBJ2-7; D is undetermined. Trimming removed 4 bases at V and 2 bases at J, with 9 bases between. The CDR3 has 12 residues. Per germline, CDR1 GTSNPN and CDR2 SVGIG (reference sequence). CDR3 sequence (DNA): TGTGCCTGGAAAGTTGGTACCTACGAGCAGTACTTC. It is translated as CAWKVGTYEQYF.

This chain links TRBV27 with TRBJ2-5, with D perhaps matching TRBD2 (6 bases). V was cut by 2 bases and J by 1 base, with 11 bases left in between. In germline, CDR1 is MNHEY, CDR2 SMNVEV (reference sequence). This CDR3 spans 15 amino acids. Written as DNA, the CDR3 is TGTGCCAGCAGTTTAAGGAGGGCTCTCCAAGAGACCCAGTACTTC. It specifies CASSLRRALQETQYF.

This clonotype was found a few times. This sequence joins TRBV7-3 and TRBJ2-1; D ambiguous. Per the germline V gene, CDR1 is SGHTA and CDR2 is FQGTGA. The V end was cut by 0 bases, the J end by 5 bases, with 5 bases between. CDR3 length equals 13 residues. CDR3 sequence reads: CASSLTFNNEQFF. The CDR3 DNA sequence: TGTGCCAGCAGCTTAACGTTCAACAATGAGCAGTTCTTC.

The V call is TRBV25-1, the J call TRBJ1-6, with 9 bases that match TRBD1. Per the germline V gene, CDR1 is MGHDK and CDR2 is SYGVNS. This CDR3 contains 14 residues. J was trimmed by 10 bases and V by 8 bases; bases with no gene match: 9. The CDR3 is CASWLDRGNSPLHF. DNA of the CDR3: TGTGCCAGCTGGCTGGACAGGGGAAACTCACCCCTCCACTTT.

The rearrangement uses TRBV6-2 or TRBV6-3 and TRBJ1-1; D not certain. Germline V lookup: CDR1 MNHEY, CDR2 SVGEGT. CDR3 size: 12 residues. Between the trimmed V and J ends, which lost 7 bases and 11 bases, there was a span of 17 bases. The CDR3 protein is CASKTPSWVAFF. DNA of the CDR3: TGTGCCAGCAAGACGCCGTCGTGGGTTGCTTTCTTT.

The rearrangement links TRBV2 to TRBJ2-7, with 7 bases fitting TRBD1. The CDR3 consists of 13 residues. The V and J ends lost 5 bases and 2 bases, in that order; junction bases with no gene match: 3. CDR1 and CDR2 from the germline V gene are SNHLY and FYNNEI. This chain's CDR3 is CASSYGQAYEQYF. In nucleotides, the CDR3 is TGTGCCAGCAGTTACGGACAGGCCTACGAGCAGTACTTC.

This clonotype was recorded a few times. For the CDR3, the DNA is TGCGCCAGCAGCGAGACTGCGAGCTCCTACGAGCAGTACTTC. Translated, it gives CASSETASSYEQYF. This chain uses TRBV4-1 with TRBJ2-7; D unclear. V was clipped by 5 bases and J by 0 bases, with 11 bases between them. Germline CDR1 is MGHRA and CDR2 is YSYEKL. This CDR3 is built from 14 residues.

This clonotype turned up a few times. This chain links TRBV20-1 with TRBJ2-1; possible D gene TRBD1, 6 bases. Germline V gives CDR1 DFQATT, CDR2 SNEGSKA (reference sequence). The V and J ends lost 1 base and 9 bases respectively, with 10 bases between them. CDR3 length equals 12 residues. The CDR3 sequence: CSARVAGVEQFF. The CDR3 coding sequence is TGCAGTGCTAGAGTCGCAGGGGTTGAGCAGTTCTTC.

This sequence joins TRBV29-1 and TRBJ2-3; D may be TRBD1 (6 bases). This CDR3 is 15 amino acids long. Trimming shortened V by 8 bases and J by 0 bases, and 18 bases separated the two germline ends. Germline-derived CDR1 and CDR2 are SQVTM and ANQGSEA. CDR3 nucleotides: TGCAGCACTTGGGGGCCACCTGCTAGCACAGATACGCAGTATTTT. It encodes CSTWGPPASTDTQYF.